Following are 17 T cell receptor beta chains from one sample sequenced in a study of blood T cells in healthy people across ages. PCR was performed a second time for roughly 7 to 11 cycles using a sample-barcoded 5' primer and a J-beta primer mix. TCRdb passed the 5' RACE reads through MiXCR, listing each CDR3 protein once. The sample carries approximately 760,000 distinct CDR3 sequences, approximately 25% recorded once. This sample was also put to use in a study of T cells of mothers and their children.

Sequenced sample: blood. These receptor sequences come from a boy younger than 18 in good health.

The sample holds many counts of this clonotype. The chain couples TRBV3-1 to TRBJ2-7; D gene unclear. The CDR3 has 12 amino acids. With 1 base removed from V and 3 bases from J, the gap between germline ends came to 4 bases. From germline, CDR1 is LGHDT and CDR2 YNNKEL (reference sequence). The CDR3 loop is CASSQGDYEQYF. In DNA, the CDR3 is TGTGCCAGCAGCCAAGGGGACTACGAGCAGTACTTC.

The chain joins TRBV5-1 to TRBJ1-1; D remains ambiguous. The CDR3 loop spans 13 amino acids. Per the germline V gene, CDR1 is SGHRS and CDR2 is YFSETQ. V lost 4 bases and J 2 bases, leaving 9 bases between the germline ends. This chain's CDR3 is CASSPGTNTEAFF. CDR3 nucleotides: TGCGCCAGCAGCCCCGGAACTAACACTGAAGCTTTCTTT.

The chain joins TRBV20-1 to TRBJ1-4; D is perhaps TRBD1 (5 bases). Trimming stripped 1 base from V and 2 bases from J, with 11 bases between. This CDR3 comprises 15 residues. Per germline, CDR1 DFQATT and CDR2 SNEGSKA (reference sequence). In DNA form, the CDR3 reads TGCAGTGCTAGAGTCAGGGCAGGGACTAATGAAAAACTGTTTTTT. Protein sequence: CSARVRAGTNEKLFF.

This sequence joins TRBV20-1 and TRBJ2-3, with 7 bases fitting TRBD2. Germline V gene lookup returns CDR1 DFQATT and CDR2 SNEGSKA (reference sequence). V shed 5 bases and J 3 bases; nucleotides not matched to a gene: 11. The CDR3 contains 15 residues. In DNA form, the CDR3 reads TGCAGTGCTGGAGCCCGAACGGGAGGTACAGATACGCAGTATTTT. Translated: CSAGARTGGTDTQYF.

The rearrangement links TRBV7-9 to TRBJ2-3, with 9 bases that match TRBD2. Germline trimming cut 6 bases from V and 5 bases from J; bases unmatched to any gene: 12. Germline lookup yields CDR1 SEHNR and CDR2 FQNEAQ (reference sequence). This CDR3 spans 16 amino acids. CDR3 amino acids: CASSPRVAGDLDTQYF. The CDR3 DNA sequence: TGTGCCAGCAGTCCGAGAGTAGCGGGGGACCTAGATACGCAGTATTTT.

This clonotype was recorded a few times. The V gene is TRBV20-1, the J gene TRBJ1-6; 7 nucleotides align to TRBD1. J was trimmed by 0 bases and V by 4 bases; bases with no gene match: 3. Germline V lookup: CDR1 DFQATT, CDR2 SNEGSKA (reference sequence). There are 15 residues in the CDR3. For the CDR3, the DNA is TGCAGTGCTACCCGGGACAGCTCCTATAATTCACCCCTCCACTTT. It codes for CSATRDSSYNSPLHF.

The gene calls are TRBV7-9 and TRBJ2-1, with D hard to call. V lost 5 bases and J lost 4, with 15 bases in between. This CDR3 has 15 amino acids. Germline lookup yields CDR1 SEHNR and CDR2 FQNEAQ (reference sequence). The CDR3 nucleotides are TGTGCCAGCAGCCGAATGAGGCTCGAATACAATGAGCAGTTCTTC. Its translation is CASSRMRLEYNEQFF.

The V gene is TRBV20-1, the J gene TRBJ1-2; 7 nucleotides agree with TRBD1. V shed 1 base and J 6 bases; nucleotides not matched to a gene: 8. Germline-derived CDR1 and CDR2 are DFQATT and SNEGSKA (reference sequence). This CDR3 spans 14 amino acids. For the CDR3, the DNA is TGCAGTGCTAGAGTCCGGACAGGAGGAGATGGCTACACCTTC. Translated, it gives CSARVRTGGDGYTF.

This clonotype was recorded a few times. The chain has TRBV29-1 and TRBJ2-7; 11 positions match TRBD1. The V gene end was trimmed by 1 base and the J gene end by 0 bases; junction bases not matched to a gene: 5. Germline CDR1 SQVTM, CDR2 ANQGSEA. The length of the CDR3 is 16 residues. The CDR3 nucleotides read TGCAGCGTTGAAGTGGGACAGGGGGAACACTCCTACGAGCAGTACTTC. Protein: CSVEVGQGEHSYEQYF.

This clonotype was detected a few times. This chain uses TRBV7-8 with TRBJ2-1; possibly TRBD1 for D (5 bases). Deletions cut 5 bases from V and 8 bases from J, with 16 bases between. This CDR3 is 14 amino acids long. Germline V lookup: CDR1 SGHVS, CDR2 FQNEAQ. The CDR3 DNA follows: TGTGCCAGCAGCAAAGACCCAGGGATCGATGAGCAGTTCTTC. Translated, it gives CASSKDPGIDEQFF.

The chain couples TRBV12-3 or TRBV12-4 to TRBJ2-5; 11 bases align to TRBD2. V lost 9 bases to trimming and J lost 4 bases; unmatched junction nucleotides: 10. The CDR3 sequence is 15 residues long. The CDR3 coding sequence is TGTGCCAGTTCCGAAGTAGCGGGAGGGGGAGAGACCCAGTACTTC. Protein product: CASSEVAGGGETQYF.

The chain uses TRBV20-1 and TRBJ2-5, with 7 positions matching TRBD1. Unmatched junction bases numbered 5, after V lost 3 bases and J lost 1 base. Per germline, CDR1 DFQATT and CDR2 SNEGSKA (reference sequence). This CDR3 spans 14 amino acids. The CDR3 coding sequence is TGCAGTGCTAGCCTAGACAGGGCCCAAGAGACCCAGTACTTC. It specifies CSASLDRAQETQYF.

This clonotype was recorded at least ten times. This chain links TRBV14 with TRBJ2-5, with D possibly TRBD2 on 6 matching bases. Trimming took off 3 bases at V and 1 base at J, with 9 bases between the two ends. Germline-derived CDR1 and CDR2 are SGHDN and FVKESK. The CDR3 is 14 amino acids. CDR3 nucleotides: TGTGCCAGCAGCCACCTTAGCGGCCAAGAGACCCAGTACTTC. It codes for CASSHLSGQETQYF.

V gene TRBV7-6 combines with J gene TRBJ1-1; perhaps TRBD1 as D (6 bases). CDR1 is SGHVS and CDR2 is FNYEAQ in the germline V gene. The CDR3 extends over 14 amino acids. Deletions cut 6 bases from V and 5 bases from J, with 16 bases between. The CDR3 bases are TGTGCCAGCAGTTGGGAACAGGGTCCTACTGAAGCTTTCTTT. Its protein product is CASSWEQGPTEAFF.

Many counts were recorded for this clonotype. The chain links TRBV29-1 to TRBJ2-6; D uncertain. Trimming cost V 7 bases and J 0 bases, with 16 bases left between them. Looked up from germline, CDR1 is SQVTM and CDR2 is ANQGSEA. This CDR3 spans 16 amino acids. The CDR3: CSAQTEAISGANVLTF. The CDR3, as DNA: TGCAGCGCCCAGACCGAGGCGATCTCTGGGGCCAACGTCCTGACTTTC. Full variable domain (remainder filled in from reference TRBV29-1 and TRBJ2-6): SAVISQKPSRDICQRGTSLTIQCQVDSQVTMMFWYRQQPGQSLTLIATANQGSEATYESGFVIDKFPISRPNLTFSTLTVSNMSPEDSSIYLCSAQTEAISGANVLTFGAGSRLTVL.

The chain couples TRBV28 to TRBJ2-1; 10 bases align to TRBD2. This CDR3 spans 18 amino acids. Germline-derived CDR1 and CDR2 are MDHEN and SYDVKM. Unmatched junction bases numbered 11, after V lost 6 bases and J lost 0 bases. The CDR3 DNA follows: TGTGCCAGCAGCTCATCAGGACTAGCGGCGAGCTCCTACAATGAGCAGTTCTTC. Its protein is CASSSSGLAASSYNEQFF.

The genes are TRBV6-1 and TRBJ1-4; 7 bases match TRBD1. Germline values: CDR1 MNHNS, CDR2 SASEGT. The CDR3 spans 14 residues. Germline trimming cut 3 bases from V and 5 bases from J; bases unmatched to any gene: 3. The CDR3 spells CASSDLQGNEKLFF. The CDR3 nucleotides read TGTGCCAGCAGTGACTTACAGGGGAATGAAAAACTGTTTTTT.